Listed below are T cell receptor beta chains from one sample, sequenced in a study of cytotoxic CD8 clonotypes in ibrutinib-treated CLL. TCRdb's copy holds only in-frame clones and misses some; the assay was immunoSEQ multiplex PCR. The table has over 65,000 clones, roughly 83% seen once. Material: PBMCs, obtained after 12 months of ibrutinib treatment. Source of these receptors: a human donor with chronic lymphocytic leukemia. CDR3s include the opening cysteine and the closing phenylalanine or tryptophan. D genes are given only for firm matches. Clone size is stated in some rows and not others, as once, few, many or a class when expanded.

D	V	size	J	DNA	CDR3
-	TRBV5-1	-	TRBJ1-1	TGCGCCAGCAGCTTGGCCGGACACATTAACACTGAAGCTTTCTTT	CASSLAGHINTEAFF
-	TRBV7-8	-	TRBJ1-1	TGTGCCAGCAGCTTACCGCTCAACACTGAAGCTTTCTTT	CASSLPLNTEAFF
TRBD1	TRBV18	-	TRBJ1-5	TGTGCCAGCTCACCAACGCAGGGGGACCCCAATCAGCCCCAGCATTTT	CASSPTQGDPNQPQHF
-	TRBV5-1	few	TRBJ1-5	TGCGCCAGCAGCTTGGCCTCTAGCAATCAGCCCCAGCATTTT	CASSLASSNQPQHF
TRBD1	TRBV6-6	-	TRBJ1-2	TGTGCCAGCAGCCGACAGGGGAACTATGGCTACACCTTC	CASSRQGNYGYTF
TRBD2	TRBV13	once	TRBJ2-2	TGTGCCAGCAGCTGGGGGACTAGCCCCTCGGGGCTGTTTTTT	CASSWGTSPSGLFF
-	TRBV1	-	TRBJ2-7	TGCACCAGCAGCCAAGATTTCGCGAGGTACTTC	CTSSQDFARYF
-	TRBV11-2	-	TRBJ1-2	TGTGCCAGCAGCAGGACCGAACCCTATGGCTACACCTTC	CASSRTEPYGYTF
TRBD1	TRBV7-3	-	TRBJ1-1	TGTGCCAGCAGCGACGGGACAGGCACTGAAGCTTTCTTT	CASSDGTGTEAFF
-	TRBV5-1	-	TRBJ2-7	TGCGCCAGCAGCTTGGAGGGGGGGCCCTACGAGCAGTACTTC	CASSLEGGPYEQYF
-	TRBV5-1	-	TRBJ2-3	TGCGCCAGCAGCCTGGGGACCGGGTTCGCAGATACGCAGTATTTT	CASSLGTGFADTQYF
-	TRBV21-1	-	TRBJ1-6	TGTGCCAGCAGCAAAGGGAGTCCGTCGCCAGGGGGAAATTCACCCCTCCACTTT	CASSKGSPSPGGNSPLHF
-	TRBV18	-	TRBJ2-2	TGTGCCAGCTCACCTCTGTGGACCCACACGAACACCGGGGAGCTGTTTTTT	CASSPLWTHTNTGELFF
TRBD2	TRBV18	-	TRBJ2-7	TGTGCCAGCTCCCCCCTAGCGGGGAGCTCCTACGAGCAGTACTTC	CASSPLAGSSYEQYF
-	TRBV28	-	TRBJ2-2	TGTGCCATCCCGGGGGCGGTCGCCGGGGAGCTGTTTTTT	CAIPGAVAGELFF
-	TRBV5-5	-	TRBJ2-6	TGTGCCAGCAGCTTTGGGGCCAACGTCCTGACTTTC	CASSFGANVLTF
-	TRBV18	-	TRBJ2-1	TGTGCCAGCTCACCGAGGACAGACTACAATGAGCAGTTCTTC	CASSPRTDYNEQFF
-	TRBV2	once	TRBJ2-7	TGTGCCAGCAGCCCCACAGGATACGAGCAGTACTTC	CASSPTGYEQYF
-	TRBV16	-	TRBJ2-2	TGTGCCAGCAGCCAGACAAGAAACACCGGGGAGCTGTTTTTT	CASSQTRNTGELFF
-	TRBV19	-	TRBJ2-7	TGTGCCAGTAGTATAGCGGGCGGTACCTACGAGCAGTACTTC	CASSIAGGTYEQYF
-	TRBV7-2	-	TRBJ1-4	TGTGCCAGCAGCTTAGGAGGTGAAAAACTGTTTTTT	CASSLGGEKLFF
TRBD2	TRBV7-9	once	TRBJ2-3	TGTGCCAGCAGCTTCGGCGGGAGTGGGGGGACAGATACGCAGTATTTT	CASSFGGSGGTDTQYF
-	TRBV19	-	TRBJ2-3	TGTGCCAGTAGTATAGCGGGGCGAGATACGCAGTATTTT	CASSIAGRDTQYF
-	TRBV7-9	-	TRBJ2-3	TGTGCCAGCAGCGACGACCCTACGCAGTATTTT	CASSDDPTQYF
TRBD1	TRBV19	-	TRBJ1-5	TGTGCCAGTGGCGCCCGGGACAGACTTTATAGCAATCAGCCCCAGCATTTT	CASGARDRLYSNQPQHF
TRBD1	TRBV29-1	-	TRBJ1-1	TGCAGCGTTGAGGTGGGACAGGGGACAGGGAGAGCTTTCTTT	CSVEVGQGTGRAFF
-	TRBV29-1	-	TRBJ1-1	TGCAGCGTCAGGCGTGGCGGCTCGGACACTGAAGCTTTCTTT	CSVRRGGSDTEAFF
-	TRBV29-1	few	TRBJ2-3	TGCAGCGTTGGGGGAGGCGGGACTAGCACAGATACGCAGTATTTT	CSVGGGGTSTDTQYF
TRBD2	TRBV5-1	-	TRBJ2-5	TGCGCCAGCAGCTTTGGACTAGCGGGAGTTTGGGAGACCCAGTACTTC	CASSFGLAGVWETQYF
-	TRBV5-4	once	TRBJ2-5	TGTGCCAGCAGCTTGGAGGGCCTGGAGACCCAGTACTTC	CASSLEGLETQYF
-	TRBV6-1	-	TRBJ2-7	TGTGCCAGCAGTGCCAAGGGGGGGTCGTCCGAGCAGTACTTC	CASSAKGGSSEQYF